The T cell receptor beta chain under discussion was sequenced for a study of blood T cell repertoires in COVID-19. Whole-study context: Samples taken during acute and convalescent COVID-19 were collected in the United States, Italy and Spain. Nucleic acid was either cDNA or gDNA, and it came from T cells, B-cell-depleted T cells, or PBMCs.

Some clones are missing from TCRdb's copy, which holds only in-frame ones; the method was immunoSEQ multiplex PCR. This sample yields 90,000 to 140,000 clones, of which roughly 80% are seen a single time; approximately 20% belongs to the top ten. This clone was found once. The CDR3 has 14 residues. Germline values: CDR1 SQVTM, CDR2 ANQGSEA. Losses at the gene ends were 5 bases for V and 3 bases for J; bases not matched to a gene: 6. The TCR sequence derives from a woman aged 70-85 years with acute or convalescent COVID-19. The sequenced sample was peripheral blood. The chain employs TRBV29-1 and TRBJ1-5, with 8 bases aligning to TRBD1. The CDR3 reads CSVLSTGVNQPQHF. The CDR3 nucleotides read TGCAGCGTTCTTTCGACAGGGGTCAATCAGCCCCAGCATTTT.